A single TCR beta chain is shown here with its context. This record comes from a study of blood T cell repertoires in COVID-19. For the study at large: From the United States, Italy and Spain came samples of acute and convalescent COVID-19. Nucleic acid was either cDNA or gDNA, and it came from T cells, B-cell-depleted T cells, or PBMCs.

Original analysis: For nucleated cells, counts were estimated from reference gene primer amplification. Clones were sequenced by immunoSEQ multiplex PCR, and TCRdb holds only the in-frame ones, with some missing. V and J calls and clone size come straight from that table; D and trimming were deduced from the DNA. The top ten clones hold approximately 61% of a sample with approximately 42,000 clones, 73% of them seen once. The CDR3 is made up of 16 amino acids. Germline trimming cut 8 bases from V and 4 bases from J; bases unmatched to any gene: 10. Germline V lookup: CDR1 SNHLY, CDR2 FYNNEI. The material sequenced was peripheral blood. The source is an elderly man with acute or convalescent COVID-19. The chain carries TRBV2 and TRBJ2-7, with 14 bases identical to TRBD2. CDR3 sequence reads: CASLGQGTSGSYEQYF. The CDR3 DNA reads TGTGCCAGCCTGGGACAGGGGACTAGCGGGAGTTACGAGCAGTACTTC. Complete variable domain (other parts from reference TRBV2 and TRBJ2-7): EPEVTQTPSHQVTQMGQEVILRCVPISNHLYFYWYRQILGQKVEFLVSFYNNEISEKSEIFDDQFSVERPDGSNFTLKIRSTKLEDSAMYFCASLGQGTSGSYEQYFGPGTRLTVT.